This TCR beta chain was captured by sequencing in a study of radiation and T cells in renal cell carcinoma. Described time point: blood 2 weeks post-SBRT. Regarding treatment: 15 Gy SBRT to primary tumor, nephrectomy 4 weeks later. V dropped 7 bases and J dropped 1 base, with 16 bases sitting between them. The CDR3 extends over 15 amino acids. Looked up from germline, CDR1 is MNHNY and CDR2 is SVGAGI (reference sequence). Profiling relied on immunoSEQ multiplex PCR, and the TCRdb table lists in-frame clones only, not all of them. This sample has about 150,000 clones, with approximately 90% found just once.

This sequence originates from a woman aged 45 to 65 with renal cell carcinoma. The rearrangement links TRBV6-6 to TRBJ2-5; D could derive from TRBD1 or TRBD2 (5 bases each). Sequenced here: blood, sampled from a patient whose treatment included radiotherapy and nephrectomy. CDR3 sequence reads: CASTSGPLLQETQYF. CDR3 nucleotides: TGTGCCAGCACCTCGGGACCTCTCCTCCAAGAGACCCAGTACTTC.